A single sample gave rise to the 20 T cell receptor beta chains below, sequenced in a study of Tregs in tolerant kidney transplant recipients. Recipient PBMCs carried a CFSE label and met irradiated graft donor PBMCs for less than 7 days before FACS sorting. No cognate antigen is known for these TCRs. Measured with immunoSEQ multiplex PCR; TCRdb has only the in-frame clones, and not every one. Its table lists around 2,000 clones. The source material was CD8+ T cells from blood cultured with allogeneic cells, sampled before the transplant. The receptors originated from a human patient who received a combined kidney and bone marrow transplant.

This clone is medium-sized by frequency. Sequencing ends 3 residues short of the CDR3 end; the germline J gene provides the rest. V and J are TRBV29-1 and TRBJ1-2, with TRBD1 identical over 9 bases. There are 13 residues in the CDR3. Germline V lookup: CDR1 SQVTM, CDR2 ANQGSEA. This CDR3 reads CSVRDRDVKMYTF. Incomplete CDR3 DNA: TGCAGCGTACGGGACAGGGATGTAAAGATG.

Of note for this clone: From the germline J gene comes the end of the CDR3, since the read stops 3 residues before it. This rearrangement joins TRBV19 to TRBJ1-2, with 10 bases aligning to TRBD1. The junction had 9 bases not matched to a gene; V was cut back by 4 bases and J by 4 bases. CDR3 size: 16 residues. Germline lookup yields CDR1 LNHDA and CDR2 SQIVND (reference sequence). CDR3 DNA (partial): TGTGCCAGTAGTACCCTAAGACAGGGGGCAAGCTATGGC. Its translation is CASSTLRQGASYG. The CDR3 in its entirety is CASSTLRQGASYGYTF.

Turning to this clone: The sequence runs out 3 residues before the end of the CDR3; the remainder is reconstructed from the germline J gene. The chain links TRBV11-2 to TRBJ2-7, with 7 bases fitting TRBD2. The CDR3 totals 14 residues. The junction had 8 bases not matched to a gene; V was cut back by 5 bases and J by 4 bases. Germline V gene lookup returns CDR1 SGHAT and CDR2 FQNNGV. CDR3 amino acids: CASSPGGRGYEQYF. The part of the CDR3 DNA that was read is TGTGCCAGCAGCCCCGGGGGGAGGGGATACGAG.

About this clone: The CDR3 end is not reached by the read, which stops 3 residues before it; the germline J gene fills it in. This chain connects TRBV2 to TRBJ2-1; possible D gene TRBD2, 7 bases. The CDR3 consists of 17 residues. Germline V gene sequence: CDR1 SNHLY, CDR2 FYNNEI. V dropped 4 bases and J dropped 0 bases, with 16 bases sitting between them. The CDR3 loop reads CASSVRGGLSSYNEQFF. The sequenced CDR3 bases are TGTGCCAGCAGTGTGAGGGGGGGGCTGAGCTCCTACAATGAG.

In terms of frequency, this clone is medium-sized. The CDR3: CASTEGSGLTDTQYF. CDR3 bases read: TGCGCCAGCACGGAGGGTAGCGGACTCACAGATACG. The rearrangement joins TRBV5-1 to TRBJ2-3, with D perhaps TRBD2 (6 bases). The DNA ends 3 residues before the CDR3 does, and the rest of the CDR3 is filled in from the germline J gene. Trimming took 6 bases from V and 2 from J, leaving 16 bases between them. The CDR3 has 15 residues. The germline V gene has CDR1 SGHRS and CDR2 YFSETQ.

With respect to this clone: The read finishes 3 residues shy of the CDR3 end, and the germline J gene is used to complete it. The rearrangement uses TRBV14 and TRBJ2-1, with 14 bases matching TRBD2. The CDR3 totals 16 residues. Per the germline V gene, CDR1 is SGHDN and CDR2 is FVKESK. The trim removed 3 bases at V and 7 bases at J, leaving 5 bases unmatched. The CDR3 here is CASSQGLAGVWNEQFF. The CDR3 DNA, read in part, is TGTGCCAGCAGCCAGGGACTAGCGGGAGTCTGGAATGAG.

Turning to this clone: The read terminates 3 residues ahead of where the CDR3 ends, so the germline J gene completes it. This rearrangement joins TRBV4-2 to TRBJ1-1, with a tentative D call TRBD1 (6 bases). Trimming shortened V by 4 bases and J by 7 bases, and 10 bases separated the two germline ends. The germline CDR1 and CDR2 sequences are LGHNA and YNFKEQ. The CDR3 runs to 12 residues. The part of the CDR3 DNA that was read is TGTGCCAGCAGCCTGGACAGCCTTGAA. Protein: CASSLDSLE. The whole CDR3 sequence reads CASSLDSLEAFF.

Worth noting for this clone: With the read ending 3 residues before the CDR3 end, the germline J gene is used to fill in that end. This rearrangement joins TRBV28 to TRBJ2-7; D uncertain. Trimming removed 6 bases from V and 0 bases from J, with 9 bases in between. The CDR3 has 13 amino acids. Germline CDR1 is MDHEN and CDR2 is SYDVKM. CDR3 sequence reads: CASSLGISYEQYF. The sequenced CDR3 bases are TGTGCCAGCAGCCTGGGCATCTCCTACGAG.

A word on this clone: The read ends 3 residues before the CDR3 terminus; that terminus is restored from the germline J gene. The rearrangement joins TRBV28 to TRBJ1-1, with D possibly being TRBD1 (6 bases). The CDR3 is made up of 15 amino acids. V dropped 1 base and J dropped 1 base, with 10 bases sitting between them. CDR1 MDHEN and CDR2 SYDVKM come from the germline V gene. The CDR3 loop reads CASSLLTDRNTEAFF. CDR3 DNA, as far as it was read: TGTGCCAGCAGTTTATTGACGGACAGGAACACTGAA.

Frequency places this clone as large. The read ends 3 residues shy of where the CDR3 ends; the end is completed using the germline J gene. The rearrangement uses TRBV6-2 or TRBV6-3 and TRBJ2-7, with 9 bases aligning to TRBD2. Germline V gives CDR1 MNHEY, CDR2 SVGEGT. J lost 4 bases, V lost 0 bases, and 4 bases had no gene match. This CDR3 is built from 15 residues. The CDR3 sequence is CASSYSELAGYEQYF. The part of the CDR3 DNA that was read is TGTGCCAGCAGTTACTCCGAGCTAGCGGGGTACGAG.

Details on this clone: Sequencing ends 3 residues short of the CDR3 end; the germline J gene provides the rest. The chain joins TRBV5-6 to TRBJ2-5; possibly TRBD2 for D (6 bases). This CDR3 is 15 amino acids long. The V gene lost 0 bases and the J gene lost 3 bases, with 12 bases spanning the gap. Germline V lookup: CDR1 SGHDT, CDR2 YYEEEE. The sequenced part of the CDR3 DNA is TGTGCCAGCAGCTTGGAACGTAGCGGAGAAGAGACC. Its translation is CASSLERSGEET. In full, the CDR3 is CASSLERSGEETQYF.

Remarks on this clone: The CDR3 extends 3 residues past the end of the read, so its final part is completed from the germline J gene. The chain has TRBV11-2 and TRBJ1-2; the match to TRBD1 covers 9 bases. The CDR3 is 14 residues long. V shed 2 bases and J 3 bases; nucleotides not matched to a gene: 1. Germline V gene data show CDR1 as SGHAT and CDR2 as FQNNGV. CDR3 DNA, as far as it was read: TGTGCCAGCAGCTTACGGACAGGGGACTATGGC. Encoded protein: CASSLRTGDYG. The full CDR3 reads CASSLRTGDYGYTF.

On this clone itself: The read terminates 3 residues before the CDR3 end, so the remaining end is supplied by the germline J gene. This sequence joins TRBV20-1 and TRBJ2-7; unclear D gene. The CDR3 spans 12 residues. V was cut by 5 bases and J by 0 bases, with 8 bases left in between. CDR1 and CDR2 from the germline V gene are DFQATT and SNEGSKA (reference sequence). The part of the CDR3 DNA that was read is TGCAGTGCTGAATACAGCTCCTACGAG. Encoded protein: CSAEYSSYE. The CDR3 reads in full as CSAEYSSYEQYF.

This CDR3 is CASSLRGGDGYTF. The part of the CDR3 DNA that was read is TGTGCCAGCAGCTTGAGAGGGGGCGATGGC. The chain is built from TRBV5-5 and TRBJ1-2; TRBD1 aligns across 7 bases. The read gets to within 3 residues of the CDR3 end, and the germline J gene fills in the rest. The trim removed 1 base at V and 6 bases at J, leaving 3 bases unmatched. Germline CDR1 reads SGHKS; CDR2 reads YYEKEE (reference sequence). The CDR3 loop spans 13 amino acids.

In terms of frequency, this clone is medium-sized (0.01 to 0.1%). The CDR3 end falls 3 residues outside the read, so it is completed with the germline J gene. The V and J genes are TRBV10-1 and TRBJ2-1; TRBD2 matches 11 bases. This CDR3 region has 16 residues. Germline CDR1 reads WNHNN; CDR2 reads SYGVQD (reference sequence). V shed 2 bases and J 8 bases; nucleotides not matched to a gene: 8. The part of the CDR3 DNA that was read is TGCGCCAGCAGTGAGAGCCTAGCGGGAGGTAGGGATGAG. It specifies CASSESLAGGRDE. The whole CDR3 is CASSESLAGGRDEQFF.

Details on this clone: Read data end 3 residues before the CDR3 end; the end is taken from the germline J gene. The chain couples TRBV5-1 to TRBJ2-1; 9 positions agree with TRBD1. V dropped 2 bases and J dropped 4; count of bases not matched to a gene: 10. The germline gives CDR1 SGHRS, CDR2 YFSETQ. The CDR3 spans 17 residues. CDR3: CASSLLTWDRVYNEQFF. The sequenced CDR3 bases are TGCGCCAGCAGCTTACTCACCTGGGACAGGGTTTACAATGAG. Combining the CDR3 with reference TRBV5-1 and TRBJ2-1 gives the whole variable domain KAGVTQTPRYLIKTRGQQVTLSCSPISGHRSVSWYQQTPGQGLQFLFEYFSETQRNKGNFPGRFSGRQFSNSRSEMNVSTLELGDSALYLCASSLLTWDRVYNEQFFGPGTRLTVL.

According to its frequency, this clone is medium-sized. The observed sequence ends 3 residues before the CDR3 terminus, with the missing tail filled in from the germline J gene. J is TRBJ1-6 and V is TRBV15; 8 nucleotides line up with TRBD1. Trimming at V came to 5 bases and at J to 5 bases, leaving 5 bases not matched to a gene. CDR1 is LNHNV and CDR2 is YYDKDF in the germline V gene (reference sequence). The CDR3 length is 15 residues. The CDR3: CATSVDRANNSPLHF. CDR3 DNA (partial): TGTGCCACCAGCGTGGACAGGGCGAATAATTCACCC.

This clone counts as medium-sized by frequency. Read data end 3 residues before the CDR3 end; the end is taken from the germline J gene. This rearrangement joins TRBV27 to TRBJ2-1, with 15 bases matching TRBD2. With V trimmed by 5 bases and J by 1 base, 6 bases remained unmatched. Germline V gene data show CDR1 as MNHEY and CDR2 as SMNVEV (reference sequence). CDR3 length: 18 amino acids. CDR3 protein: CASSPDGLAGGSYNEQFF. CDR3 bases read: TGTGCCAGCAGTCCCGACGGACTAGCGGGAGGGTCCTACAATGAG.

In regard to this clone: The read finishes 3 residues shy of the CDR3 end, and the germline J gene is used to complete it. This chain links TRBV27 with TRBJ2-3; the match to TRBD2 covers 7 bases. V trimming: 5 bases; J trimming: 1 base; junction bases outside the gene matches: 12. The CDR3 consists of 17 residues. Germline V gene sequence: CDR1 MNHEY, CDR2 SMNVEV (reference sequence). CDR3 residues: CASSRSAGLAGTDTQYF. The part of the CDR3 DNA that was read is TGTGCCAGCAGTCGTTCCGCAGGTCTAGCGGGCACAGATACG.

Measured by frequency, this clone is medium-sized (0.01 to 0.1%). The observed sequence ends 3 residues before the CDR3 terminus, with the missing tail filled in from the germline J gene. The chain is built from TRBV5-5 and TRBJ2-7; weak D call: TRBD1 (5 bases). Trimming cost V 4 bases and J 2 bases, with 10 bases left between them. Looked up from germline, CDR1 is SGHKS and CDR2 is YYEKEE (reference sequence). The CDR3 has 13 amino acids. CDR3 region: CASSRTPTYEQYF. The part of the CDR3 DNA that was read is TGTGCCAGCAGCAGGACACCCACCTACGAG. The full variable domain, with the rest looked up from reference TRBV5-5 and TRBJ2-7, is DAGVTQSPTHLIKTRGQQVTLRCSPISGHKSVSWYQQVLGQGPQFIFQYYEKEERGRGNFPDRFSARQFPNYSSELNVNALLLGDSALYLCASSRTPTYEQYFGPGTRLTVT.